Each of the 18 T cell receptor beta chains below was sequenced from the same sample in a study of cytomegalovirus exposure and HLA in healthy donors. A multiplex PCR was run with 60 Vbeta primers and 13 Jbeta primers. Libraries were prepared by immunoSEQ multiplex PCR; TCRdb keeps only in-frame clonotypes and omits some of them. This sample carries more than 150,000 clones, around 80% of them seen once, and the ten largest clones take more than 1.3%. Sequencing used PBMCs. Receptor source: a male donor in good health and CMV-seronegative.

The J gene is TRBJ2-5, the V gene TRBV28; D might be TRBD1 (6 bases). Trimming pared 3 bases from V and 1 base from J, leaving 12 bases between. CDR1 and CDR2 from the germline V gene are MDHEN and SYDVKM. The CDR3 is 15 amino acids. CDR3 loop: CASSFQGSSQETQYF. The CDR3 DNA reads TGTGCCAGCAGTTTCCAGGGGAGCTCCCAAGAGACCCAGTACTTC.

This chain links TRBV5-4 with TRBJ2-1; TRBD1 matches at 9 bases. This CDR3 is 15 amino acids long. The ends lost 2 bases at V and 9 bases at J; junction bases unmatched: 9. Germline assignment: CDR1 SGHNT and CDR2 YYREEE (reference sequence). CDR3 region: CASSLVRDRVSEQFF. The CDR3 DNA is TGTGCCAGCAGCTTAGTCCGGGACAGGGTTAGTGAGCAGTTCTTC. Full variable domain (missing parts from reference TRBV5-4 and TRBJ2-1): ETGVTQSPTHLIKTRGQQVTLRCSSQSGHNTVSWYQQALGQGPQFIFQYYREEENGRGNFPPRFSGLQFPNYSSELNVNALELDDSALYLCASSLVRDRVSEQFFGPGTRLTVL.

This chain uses TRBV5-4 with TRBJ2-1, with 11 positions matching TRBD1. The CDR3 consists of 14 residues. From germline, CDR1 is SGHNT and CDR2 YYREEE (reference sequence). Losses at the gene ends were 6 bases for V and 8 bases for J; bases not matched to a gene: 7. CDR3 sequence (DNA): TGTGCCAGCACCCGGGACAGGGGGTCGGATGAGCAGTTCTTC. Encoded protein: CASTRDRGSDEQFF.

This rearrangement joins TRBV28 to TRBJ2-7, with 8 bases matching TRBD1. V gave up 10 bases and J gave up 3 bases; unmatched junction bases: 5. The CDR3 has 12 residues. Germline values: CDR1 MDHEN, CDR2 SYDVKM. The CDR3 here is CATQTGGYEQYF. CDR3 coding DNA: TGTGCCACCCAAACAGGGGGCTACGAGCAGTACTTC.

This clone appeared a single time. J is TRBJ1-6 and V is TRBV10-3, with D perhaps TRBD1 (6 bases). Germline V CDR1 and CDR2: ENHRY, SYGVKD. V lost 3 bases and J 5 bases, leaving 8 bases between the germline ends. The CDR3 totals 14 residues. CDR3 sequence reads: CAISDSGDNSPLHF. The CDR3 nucleotides read TGTGCCATCAGTGATTCAGGGGATAATTCACCCCTCCACTTT.

The CDR3 spells CAISVRGLGANVLTF. The CDR3 nucleotides are TGTGCCATCAGTGTAAGGGGGCTCGGGGCCAACGTCCTGACTTTC. The chain links TRBV10-3 to TRBJ2-6; 7 bases are shared with TRBD1. Germline V gene lookup returns CDR1 ENHRY and CDR2 SYGVKD. This CDR3 has 15 residues. The ends lost 4 bases at V and 4 bases at J; junction bases unmatched: 4.

This clone has a handful of counts. The rearrangement uses TRBV7-2 and TRBJ1-1; no reliable D call. The CDR3 spans 12 residues. V lost 5 bases, J lost 0 bases, and 4 bases lay in between. CDR1 is SGHTA, CDR2 FQGNSA, per germline. The CDR3, as DNA: TGTGCCAGCAGCCTAATGAACACTGAAGCTTTCTTT. Translation: CASSLMNTEAFF.

The chain is built from TRBV7-8 and TRBJ1-3, with 7 bases matching TRBD1. Germline lookup yields CDR1 SGHVS and CDR2 FQNEAQ. CDR3 length: 15 amino acids. The J segment lost 2 bases and the V segment lost 5 bases, leaving 6 bases of the junction unmatched. The CDR3 reads CASSLDRAPGNTIYF. The CDR3 DNA follows: TGTGCCAGCAGCCTCGACAGGGCCCCTGGAAACACCATATATTTT.

The V call is TRBV4-1, the J call TRBJ2-7, with TRBD1 as a possible D gene (7 bases). Germline loops: CDR1 MGHRA, CDR2 YSYEKL. V was pared by 0 bases and J by 5 bases, with 14 bases between. The CDR3 consists of 15 residues. CDR3 region: CASSQDLTGRNEQYF. In nucleotides, the CDR3 is TGCGCCAGCAGCCAAGATTTGACAGGGAGGAACGAGCAGTACTTC.

The chain has TRBV28 and TRBJ1-1, with D possibly TRBD1 on 6 matching bases. Trimming pared 3 bases from V and 5 bases from J, leaving 10 bases between. Per the germline V gene, CDR1 is MDHEN and CDR2 is SYDVKM. This CDR3 is 13 amino acids long. The CDR3 DNA reads TGTGCCAGCAGTTTGGGGGGGCTTACTGAAGCTTTCTTT. Amino acid sequence: CASSLGGLTEAFF.

The V gene is TRBV6-5, the J gene TRBJ2-3; TRBD2 aligns across 14 bases. The CDR3 loop spans 14 amino acids. V trimming: 5 bases; J trimming: 8 bases; junction bases outside the gene matches: 3. Per the germline V gene, CDR1 is MNHEY and CDR2 is SVGAGI. The CDR3 coding sequence is TGTGCCAGCAGTGGACTAGCGGGGGGTGCTACGCAGTATTTT. Its protein is CASSGLAGGATQYF.

This chain connects TRBV7-2 to TRBJ2-7; 7 nucleotides align to TRBD2. The V gene's germline CDR1 is SGHTA and CDR2 FQGNSA. J gave up 0 bases and V 0 bases, and 11 bases lay outside the gene matches. CDR3 length equals 18 residues. CDR3 sequence (DNA): TGTGCCAGCAGCTTAGCCCCACCCGGACTAGGGAGCTCCTACGAGCAGTACTTC. Its protein product is CASSLAPPGLGSSYEQYF.

V gene TRBV15 combines with J gene TRBJ1-3; tentatively, D is TRBD1 (5 bases). Trimming took off 2 bases at V and 0 bases at J, with 8 bases between the two ends. Germline CDR1 is LNHNV and CDR2 is YYDKDF (reference sequence). This CDR3 spans 15 amino acids. CDR3 amino acids: CATSRMGGSGNTIYF. The CDR3 nucleotides read TGTGCCACCAGCAGAATGGGGGGCTCTGGAAACACCATATATTTT.

The CDR3 DNA is TGTGCCAGCAGCACCGGACTAGCGCCCTACGAGCAGTACTTC. Amino acid sequence: CASSTGLAPYEQYF. V is TRBV7-2 and J is TRBJ2-7; TRBD2 matches 9 bases. In germline, CDR1 is SGHTA, CDR2 FQGNSA. The CDR3 extends over 14 amino acids. The V gene end was trimmed by 5 bases and the J gene end by 2 bases; junction bases not matched to a gene: 4.

The V and J genes are TRBV5-4 and TRBJ2-7, with 8 nucleotides matching TRBD2. Germline CDR1 SGHNT, CDR2 YYREEE (reference sequence). V gave up 3 bases and J gave up 4 bases; unmatched junction bases: 6. CDR3 length: 14 amino acids. The CDR3 reads CASSSGGARYEQYF. The CDR3 DNA is TGTGCCAGCAGCTCGGGGGGGGCGCGGTACGAGCAGTACTTC.

The chain is built from TRBV6-5 and TRBJ2-4, with D perhaps matching TRBD1 (5 bases). The CDR3 extends over 16 amino acids. Germline CDR1 MNHEY, CDR2 SVGAGI. V dropped 2 bases and J dropped 0 bases, with 11 bases sitting between them. In nucleotides, the CDR3 is TGTGCCAGCAGTTACGCAGGGTCGGGAGCCAAAAACATTCAGTACTTC. Its protein is CASSYAGSGAKNIQYF.

This clone was seen a handful of times. In nucleotides, the CDR3 is TGTGCCAGCAGCTTGGCCAACGGGATGAAAGGTTTCTTT. Protein product: CASSLANGMKGFF. The chain employs TRBV5-6 and TRBJ1-1, with no clear D. The CDR3 totals 13 residues. V lost 0 bases and J 13 bases, leaving 16 bases between the germline ends. Germline assignment: CDR1 SGHDT and CDR2 YYEEEE.

The rearrangement uses TRBV30 and TRBJ2-2, with 7 positions matching TRBD2. This CDR3 comprises 14 residues. Germline V gene sequence: CDR1 GTSNPN, CDR2 SVGIG (reference sequence). The junction had 9 bases not matched to a gene; V was cut back by 4 bases and J by 7 bases. The CDR3 sequence: CAWNRGVTGGELFF. The CDR3, as DNA: TGTGCCTGGAATCGGGGGGTTACGGGCGGGGAGCTGTTTTTT.